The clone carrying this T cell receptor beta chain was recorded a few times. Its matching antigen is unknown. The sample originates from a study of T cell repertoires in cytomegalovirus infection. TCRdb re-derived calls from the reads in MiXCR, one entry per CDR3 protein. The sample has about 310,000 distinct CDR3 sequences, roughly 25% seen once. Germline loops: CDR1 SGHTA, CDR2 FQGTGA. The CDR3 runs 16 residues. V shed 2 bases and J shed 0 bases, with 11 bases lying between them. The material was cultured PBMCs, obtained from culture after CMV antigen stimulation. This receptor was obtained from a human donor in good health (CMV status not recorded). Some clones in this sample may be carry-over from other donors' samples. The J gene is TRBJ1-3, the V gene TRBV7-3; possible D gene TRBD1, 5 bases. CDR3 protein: CASSLFQGTSGNTIYF. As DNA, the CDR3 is TGTGCCAGCAGCTTATTTCAGGGTACCTCTGGAAACACCATATATTTT.